This T cell receptor beta chain was sequenced for a study of cytomegalovirus exposure and HLA in healthy donors. The study, taken as a whole, reports: The authors later found HLA-associated TCR beta chains more clonally expanded than equally common others. The classifier reportedly diagnosed cytomegalovirus status with high sensitivity and specificity. Highly shared sequence variants in one cluster were likely a sequencing artifact.

Regarding this clone: Antigen specificity is unknown.

The CDR3 is 15 amino acids. The germline V and J ends were trimmed by 4 bases and 1 base, with 12 bases remaining between them. Germline-derived CDR1 and CDR2 are SGDLS and YYNGEE. The PCR ran on 60 Vbeta and 13 Jbeta primers. Assay used: immunoSEQ multiplex PCR; TCRdb lists only in-frame clones, some missing. The sample totals some 28,000 clones. The chain has TRBV9 and TRBJ2-1, with TRBD2 as a possible D gene (6 bases). The TCR comes from a man aged 25-40 years in good health and CMV-seronegative. The sequenced material came from PBMCs. CDR3 DNA: TGTGCCAGCAGCAGTAGCGGCCTTTCCTACAATGAGCAGTTCTTC. It specifies CASSSSGLSYNEQFF.